This TCR beta chain stems from a study of cytomegalovirus exposure and HLA in healthy donors. Broader study findings: It was reported that TCR beta sequences correctly inferred the HLA-A and HLA-B alleles for most subjects.

The study ran its PCR with 60 Vbeta and 13 Jbeta primers. The data were produced by immunoSEQ multiplex PCR, yet TCRdb's version contains in-frame clones alone and is incomplete. This sample's table reports approximately 210,000 clones. The CDR3 sequence is 18 residues long. CDR1 is MDHEN, CDR2 SYDVKM, per germline. V shed 5 bases, J shed 5 bases, and the junction held 15 bases outside the gene matches. As regards this clone: What it binds is unknown.

This clonotype was obtained from a woman aged 25 to 39 in good health and CMV-seropositive. The chain has TRBV28 and TRBJ2-1; 10 bases map to TRBD2. Sequencing was carried out using PBMCs. Here the CDR3 reads CASSPLGLTSGFDNEQFF. DNA of the CDR3: TGTGCCAGCAGTCCACTAGGCCTGACTAGCGGGTTCGACAATGAGCAGTTCTTC.